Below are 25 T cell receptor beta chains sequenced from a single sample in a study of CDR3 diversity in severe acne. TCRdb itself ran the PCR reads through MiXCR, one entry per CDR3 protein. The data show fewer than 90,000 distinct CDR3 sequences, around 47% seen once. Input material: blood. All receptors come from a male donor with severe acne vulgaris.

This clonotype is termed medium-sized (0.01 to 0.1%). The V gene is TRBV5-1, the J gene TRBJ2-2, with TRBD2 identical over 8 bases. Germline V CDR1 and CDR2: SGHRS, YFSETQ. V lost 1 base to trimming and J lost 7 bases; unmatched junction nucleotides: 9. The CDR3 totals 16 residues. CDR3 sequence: CASSLFSGKVNGELFF. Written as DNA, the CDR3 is TGCGCCAGCAGCTTGTTTAGCGGGAAAGTGAACGGGGAGCTGTTTTTT.

The CDR3, as DNA: TGTGCCAGCAGCTCCAAATCGACTAGCGGGAGTGAAGAGACCCAGTACTTC. Translated: CASSSKSTSGSEETQYF. The rearrangement uses TRBV11-2 and TRBJ2-5; 12 positions agree with TRBD2. CDR1 is SGHAT and CDR2 is FQNNGV in the germline V gene. With V trimmed by 4 bases and J by 3 bases, 9 bases remained unmatched. This CDR3 comprises 17 residues.

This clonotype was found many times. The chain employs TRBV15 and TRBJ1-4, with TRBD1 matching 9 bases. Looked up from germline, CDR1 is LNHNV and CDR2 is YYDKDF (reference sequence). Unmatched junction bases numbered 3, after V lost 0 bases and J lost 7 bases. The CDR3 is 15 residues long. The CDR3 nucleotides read TGTGCCACCAGCAGAGAGGGGGACAGGGTTGAAAAACTGTTTTTT. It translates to CATSREGDRVEKLFF.

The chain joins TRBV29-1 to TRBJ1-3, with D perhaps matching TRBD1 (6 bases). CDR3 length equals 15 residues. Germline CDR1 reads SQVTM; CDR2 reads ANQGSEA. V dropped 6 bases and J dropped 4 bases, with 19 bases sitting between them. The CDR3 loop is CSVVIPTGNGNTIYF. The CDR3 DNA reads TGCAGCGTCGTAATCCCCACAGGGAACGGAAACACCATATATTTT.

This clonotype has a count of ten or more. As DNA, the CDR3 is TGTGCCAGCCCCAGGGGATCTAGCGGTGAAAACGAGCAGTACGTC. This codes for CASPRGSSGENEQYV. This chain uses TRBV2 with TRBJ2-7, with D possibly being TRBD2 (7 bases). CDR3 length: 15 amino acids. CDR1 SNHLY and CDR2 FYNNEI come from the germline V gene. Trimming took 8 bases from V and 5 from J, leaving 22 bases between them.

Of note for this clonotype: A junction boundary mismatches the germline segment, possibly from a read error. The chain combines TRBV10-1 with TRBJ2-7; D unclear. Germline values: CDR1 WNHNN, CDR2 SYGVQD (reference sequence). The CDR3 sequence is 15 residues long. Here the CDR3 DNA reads TGTGCCAGCAGTTACTTAGGCCAGGCGGACTACGAGCAGTACTTC. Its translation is CASSYLGQADYEQYF.

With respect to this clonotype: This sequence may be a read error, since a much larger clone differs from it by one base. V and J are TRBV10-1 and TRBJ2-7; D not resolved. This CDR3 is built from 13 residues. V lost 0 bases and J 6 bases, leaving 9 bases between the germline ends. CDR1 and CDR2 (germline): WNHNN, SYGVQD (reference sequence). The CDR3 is CASSESPGCEQYF. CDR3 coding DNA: TGCGCCAGCAGTGAGTCGCCGGGCTGCGAGCAGTACTTC.

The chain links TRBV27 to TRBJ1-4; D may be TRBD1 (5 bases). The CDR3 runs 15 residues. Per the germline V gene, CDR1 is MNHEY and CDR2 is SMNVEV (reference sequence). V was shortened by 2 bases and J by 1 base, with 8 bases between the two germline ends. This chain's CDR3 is CASSLAQGTNEKLFF. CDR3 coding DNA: TGTGCCAGCAGTTTAGCTCAGGGAACTAATGAAAAACTGTTTTTT.

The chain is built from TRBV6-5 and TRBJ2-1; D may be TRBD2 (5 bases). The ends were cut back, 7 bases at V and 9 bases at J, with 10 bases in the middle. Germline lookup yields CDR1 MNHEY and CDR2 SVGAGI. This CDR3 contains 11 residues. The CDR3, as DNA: TGTGCCAGCACACGGGGAGCTGAGCAGTTCTTC. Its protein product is CASTRGAEQFF.

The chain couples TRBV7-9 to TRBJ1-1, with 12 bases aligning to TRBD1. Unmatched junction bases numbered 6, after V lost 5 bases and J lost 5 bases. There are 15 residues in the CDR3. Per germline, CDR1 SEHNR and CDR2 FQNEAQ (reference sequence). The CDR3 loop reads CASSMGQGAWTEAFF. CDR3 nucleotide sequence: TGTGCCAGCAGCATGGGACAGGGGGCGTGGACTGAAGCTTTCTTT.

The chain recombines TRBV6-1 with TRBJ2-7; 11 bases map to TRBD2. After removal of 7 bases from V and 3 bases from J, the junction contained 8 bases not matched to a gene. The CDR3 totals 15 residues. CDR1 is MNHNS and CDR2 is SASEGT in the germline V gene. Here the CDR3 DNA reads TGTGCCAGCACTCCCCTAGCGGGAGGCATCTACGAGCAGTACTTC. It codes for CASTPLAGGIYEQYF.

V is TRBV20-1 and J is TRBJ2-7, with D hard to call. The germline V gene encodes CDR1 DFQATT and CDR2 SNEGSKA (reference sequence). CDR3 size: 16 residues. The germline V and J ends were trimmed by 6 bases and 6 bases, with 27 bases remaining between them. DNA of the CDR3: TGCAGTGCCACCACCCCCGCCGGCCCCGGCGGCTCCGAGCAGTACTTC. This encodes CSATTPAGPGGSEQYF.

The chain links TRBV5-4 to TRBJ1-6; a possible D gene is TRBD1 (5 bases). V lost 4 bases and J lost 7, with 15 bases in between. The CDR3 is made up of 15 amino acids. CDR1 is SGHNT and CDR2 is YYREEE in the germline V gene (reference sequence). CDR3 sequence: CASSPGRRGNSPLHF. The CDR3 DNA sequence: TGTGCCAGCAGCCCGGGACGCCGCGGGAATTCACCCCTCCACTTT. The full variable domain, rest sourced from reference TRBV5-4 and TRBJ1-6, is ETGVTQSPTHLIKTRGQQVTLRCSSQSGHNTVSWYQQALGQGPQFIFQYYREEENGRGNFPPRFSGLQFPNYSSELNVNALELDDSALYLCASSPGRRGNSPLHFGNGTRLTVT.

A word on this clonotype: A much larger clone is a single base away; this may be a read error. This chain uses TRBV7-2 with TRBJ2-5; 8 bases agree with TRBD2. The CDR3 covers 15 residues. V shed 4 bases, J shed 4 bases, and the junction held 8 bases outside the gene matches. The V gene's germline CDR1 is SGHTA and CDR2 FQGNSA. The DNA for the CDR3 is TGTGCCAGCAGCTGCCCCCGACGGGGGGGAGAGACCCAGTACTTC. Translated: CASSCPRRGGETQYF.

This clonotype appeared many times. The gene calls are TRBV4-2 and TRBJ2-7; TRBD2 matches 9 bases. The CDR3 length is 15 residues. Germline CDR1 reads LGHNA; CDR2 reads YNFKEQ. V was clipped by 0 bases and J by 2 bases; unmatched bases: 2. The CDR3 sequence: CASSQEAGGPYEQYF. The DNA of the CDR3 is TGTGCCAGCAGCCAAGAGGCGGGAGGGCCCTACGAGCAGTACTTC.

CDR3 sequence reads: CASSLEGHGYTGTGGYQPQHF. CDR3 sequence (DNA): TGTGCCAGCAGCTTAGAAGGGCATGGCTACACTGGGACAGGGGGTTATCAGCCCCAGCATTTT. The chain joins TRBV7-6 to TRBJ1-5; 11 positions match TRBD1. Trimming cost V 1 base and J 5 bases; bases outside gene matches: 19. Germline V lookup: CDR1 SGHVS, CDR2 FNYEAQ. The CDR3 contains 21 residues.

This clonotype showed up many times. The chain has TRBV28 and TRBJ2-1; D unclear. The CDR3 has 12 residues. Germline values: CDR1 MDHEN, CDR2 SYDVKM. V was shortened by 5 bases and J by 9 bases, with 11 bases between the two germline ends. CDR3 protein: CASSRSKTEQFF. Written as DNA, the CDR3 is TGTGCCAGCAGTCGCTCTAAGACTGAGCAGTTCTTC.

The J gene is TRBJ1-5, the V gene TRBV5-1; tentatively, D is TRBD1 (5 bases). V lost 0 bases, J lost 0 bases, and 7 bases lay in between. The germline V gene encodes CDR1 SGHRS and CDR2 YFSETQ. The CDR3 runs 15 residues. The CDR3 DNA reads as TGCGCCAGCAGCTTGGGCGACAGTAGCAATCAGCCCCAGCATTTT. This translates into CASSLGDSSNQPQHF.

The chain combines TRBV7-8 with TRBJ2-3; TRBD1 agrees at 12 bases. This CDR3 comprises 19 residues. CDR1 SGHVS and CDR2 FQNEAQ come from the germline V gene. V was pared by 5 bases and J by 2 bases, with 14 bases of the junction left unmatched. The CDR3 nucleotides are TGTGCCAGCAGCCGTGTCCGGGACAGGGGGCAACGACACACAGATACGCAGTATTTT. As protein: CASSRVRDRGQRHTDTQYF.

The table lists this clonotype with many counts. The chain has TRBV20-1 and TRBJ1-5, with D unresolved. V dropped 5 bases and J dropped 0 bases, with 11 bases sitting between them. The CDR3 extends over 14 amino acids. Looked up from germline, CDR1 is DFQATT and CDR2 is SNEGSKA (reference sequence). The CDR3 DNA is TGCAGTGCTCAAGACACTTTTAGCAATCAGCCCCAGCATTTT. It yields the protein CSAQDTFSNQPQHF.

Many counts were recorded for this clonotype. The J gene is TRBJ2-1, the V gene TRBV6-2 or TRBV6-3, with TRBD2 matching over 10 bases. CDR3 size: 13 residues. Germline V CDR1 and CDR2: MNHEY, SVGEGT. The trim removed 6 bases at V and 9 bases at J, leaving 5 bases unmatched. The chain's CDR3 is CASRAGGRGEQFF. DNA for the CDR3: TGTGCCAGCAGAGCGGGAGGGAGGGGTGAGCAGTTCTTC.

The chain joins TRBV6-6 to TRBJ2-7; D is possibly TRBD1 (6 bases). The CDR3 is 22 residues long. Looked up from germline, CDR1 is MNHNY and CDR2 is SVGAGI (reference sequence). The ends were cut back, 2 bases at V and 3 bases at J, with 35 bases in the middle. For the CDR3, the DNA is TGTGCCAGCAGTTACGGCCCTCGACCCAGGGGACCGATGAAATCGAGAGACTACGAGCAGTACTTC. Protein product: CASSYGPRPRGPMKSRDYEQYF.

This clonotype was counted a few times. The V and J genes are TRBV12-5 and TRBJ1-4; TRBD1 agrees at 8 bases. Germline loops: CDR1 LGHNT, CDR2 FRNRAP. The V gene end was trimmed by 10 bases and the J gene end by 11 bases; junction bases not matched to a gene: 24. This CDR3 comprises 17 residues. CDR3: CATSKTPGWSRGQKLFF. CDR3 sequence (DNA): TGTGCTACCAGTAAAACCCCCGGGTGGAGCAGGGGGCAGAAACTGTTTTTT.

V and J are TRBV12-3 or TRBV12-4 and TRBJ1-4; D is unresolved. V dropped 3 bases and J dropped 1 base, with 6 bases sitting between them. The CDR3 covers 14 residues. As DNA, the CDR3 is TGTGCCAGCAGTTTCGTGGTAACTAATGAAAAACTGTTTTTT. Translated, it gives CASSFVVTNEKLFF.

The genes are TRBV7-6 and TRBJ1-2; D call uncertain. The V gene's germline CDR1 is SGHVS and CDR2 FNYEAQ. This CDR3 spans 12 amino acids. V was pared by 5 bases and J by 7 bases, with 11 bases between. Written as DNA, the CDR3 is TGTGCCAGCAGCCTTGGGATCATTGGCTACACCTTC. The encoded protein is CASSLGIIGYTF.